The rows below give T cell receptor beta chains drawn from one sample of a study of beta chain features in type 1 diabetes. Using immunoSEQ multiplex PCR, the repertoire was profiled, and TCRdb retains in-frame clones only, with some absent. The sample includes 900,000 or so clones, roughly a sixth of them seen just once. The sequencing input was naive CD4+ T cells from blood. These receptor sequences come from a woman younger than 30 in good health. The CDR3 runs from the conserved cysteine through the conserved F or W. A D gene is named only where the DNA matches it firmly. Size is omitted from some rows. Given values are once, few, many or a class for expanded clones.

>TRBJ2-1|NA|TRBV27|NA
CASSLFSSAYNEQFF
TGTGCCAGCAGTTTATTTTCTAGCGCCTACAATGAGCAGTTCTTC
>TRBJ1-1|NA|TRBV5-4|NA
CASSIGQRNTEAFF
TGTGCCAGCAGCATAGGACAGCGGAACACTGAAGCTTTCTTT
>TRBJ2-1|NA|TRBV27|TRBD2
CASSKRTSGGGEQFF
TGTGCCAGCAGTAAACGGACTAGCGGAGGGGGTGAGCAGTTCTTC
>TRBJ1-2|few|TRBV7-2|NA
CASSPSFASRGYTF
TGTGCCAGCAGCCCATCTTTTGCGAGCCGAGGCTACACCTTC
>TRBJ2-1|few|TRBV11-2|NA
CASSQGVSTYNEQFF
TGTGCCAGCAGCCAAGGGGTCTCGACCTACAATGAGCAGTTCTTC
>TRBJ2-7|NA|TRBV29-1|TRBD1
CSVPGTGGLDEQYF
TGCAGCGTACCCGGGACAGGGGGATTGGACGAGCAGTACTTC
>TRBJ1-2|NA|TRBV11-2|NA
CASSLSTGPYGYTF
TGTGCCAGCAGCTTAAGTACAGGACCCTATGGCTACACCTTC
>TRBJ2-7|few|TRBV18|NA
CASSPGTFLGAEQYF
TGTGCCAGCTCACCAGGGACTTTCTTAGGGGCCGAGCAGTACTTC
>TRBJ2-5|few|TRBV4-3|NA
CASSQDRGSGETQYF
TGCGCCAGCAGCCAAGATAGAGGCAGCGGGGAGACCCAGTACTTC
>TRBJ2-5|few|TRBV27|NA
CARRVETQYF
TGTGCCAGGCGTGTCGAGACCCAGTACTTC
>TRBJ1-5|few|TRBV4-3|NA
CASSPRAMGNQPQHF
TGCGCCAGCAGCCCCCGGGCCATGGGGAATCAGCCCCAGCATTTT
>TRBJ2-3|NA|TRBV7-3|NA
CASSRDGTDTQYF
TGTGCCAGCAGCCGGGACGGCACAGATACGCAGTATTTT
>TRBJ2-6|few|TRBV28|NA
CASSWLTGSSGANVLTF
TGTGCCAGCAGTTGGTTAACAGGTTCCTCTGGGGCCAACGTCCTGACTTTC
>TRBJ2-7|NA|TRBV6-6|NA
CASFMESRGEQYF
TGTGCCAGCTTTATGGAGAGTCGGGGGGAGCAGTACTTC
>TRBJ2-1|few|TRBV6-5|TRBD2
CASRAGTINNEQFF
TGTGCCAGCAGGGCAGGGACTATAAACAATGAGCAGTTCTTC
>TRBJ2-1|NA|TRBV7-9|NA
CASSLESRMGQFF
TGTGCCAGCAGCTTAGAATCCCGAATGGGGCAGTTCTTC
>TRBJ2-1|few|TRBV4-3|TRBD1
CASSRGLGTVINEQFF
TGCGCCAGCAGTAGAGGATTAGGGACAGTAATCAATGAGCAGTTCTTC
>TRBJ2-7|few|TRBV6-1|TRBD2
CASTTSGMSSYEQYF
TGTGCCAGCACCACTAGCGGAATGAGCTCCTACGAGCAGTACTTC
>TRBJ2-7|few|TRBV7-2|NA
CASSPPNSYEQYF
TGTGCCAGCAGCCCGCCGAATAGCTACGAGCAGTACTTC
>TRBJ2-5|once|TRBV5-1|NA
CASSFQGRPETQYF
TGCGCCAGCAGCTTTCAGGGACGCCCTGAGACCCAGTACTTC
>TRBJ2-7|once|TRBV7-8|NA
CASSLTGTNEQYF
TGTGCCAGCAGCTTAACCGGGACAAACGAGCAGTACTTC
>TRBJ2-2|few|TRBV4-3|NA
CASSQAAGANTGELFF
TGCGCCAGCAGCCAAGCCGCCGGCGCGAACACCGGGGAGCTGTTTTTT
>TRBJ2-3|few|TRBV25-1|TRBD2
CASASASGNTDTQYF
TGTGCCAGCGCCTCTGCTAGCGGGAACACAGATACGCAGTATTTT
>TRBJ2-5|few|TRBV23-1|NA
CASSQGAMGETQYF
TGCGCCAGCAGTCAAGGGGCTATGGGAGAGACCCAGTACTTC
>TRBJ1-5|NA|TRBV2|NA
CASGIGGGPQHF
TGTGCCAGCGGTATCGGGGGTGGGCCCCAGCATTTT
>TRBJ1-1|NA|TRBV6-5|NA
CASSYPNVLGYTEAFF
TGTGCCAGCAGTTACCCGAACGTCTTGGGGTACACTGAAGCTTTCTTT
>TRBJ1-2|NA|TRBV28|TRBD1
CASTGQVPYGYTF
TGTGCCAGCACCGGACAGGTTCCCTATGGCTACACCTTC
>TRBJ1-2|few|TRBV4-3|NA
CASSQDGRIYTF
TGCGCCAGCAGCCAAGATGGTAGGATCTACACCTTC
>TRBJ2-7|few|TRBV7-9|TRBD1
CASSEDRVTYYEQYF
TGTGCCAGCAGCGAGGACAGGGTAACTTACTACGAGCAGTACTTC
>TRBJ2-1|NA|TRBV5-1|NA
CASSLNSLYNEQFF
TGCGCCAGCAGCTTGAATTCCCTGTACAATGAGCAGTTCTTC
>TRBJ1-2|once|TRBV28|NA
CASSLAGGGIRGYTF
TGTGCCAGCAGTTTAGCCGGTGGGGGAATTCGCGGCTACACCTTC
>TRBJ1-2|few|TRBV5-6|NA
CASSLLTYGYTF
TGTGCCAGCAGCTTGCTTACTTATGGCTACACCTTC
>TRBJ2-5|NA|TRBV28|NA
CASQVGEPYQETQYF
TGTGCCAGCCAAGTGGGGGAACCGTACCAAGAGACCCAGTACTTC
>TRBJ2-3|NA|TRBV7-6|TRBD1
CASSRQGKDTQYF
TGTGCCAGCAGCCGACAGGGTAAAGATACGCAGTATTTT
>TRBJ1-5|few|TRBV10-3|NA
CAISPTGPDKPQHF
TGTGCCATCAGCCCAACAGGGCCGGATAAGCCCCAGCATTTT
>TRBJ1-4|NA|TRBV7-9|NA
CASSSTRGFGEKLFF
TGTGCCAGCAGCTCAACCAGGGGATTTGGGGAAAAACTGTTTTTT
>TRBJ2-1|NA|TRBV9|TRBD2
CASSVSGLAGDRSSYNEQFF
TGTGCCAGCAGCGTATCGGGACTAGCGGGAGACCGTAGCTCCTACAATGAGCAGTTCTTC
>TRBJ2-5|NA|TRBV6-1|NA
CASSAYRQETQYF
TGTGCCAGCAGTGCCTACAGGCAAGAGACCCAGTACTTC
>TRBJ1-5|NA|TRBV10-2|TRBD1
CASMGQGNQPQHF
TGCGCCAGCATGGGACAGGGGAATCAGCCCCAGCATTTT
>TRBJ2-5|few|TRBV5-4|TRBD2
CASSLSLAGGRETQYF
TGTGCCAGCAGCCTCTCCCTAGCGGGAGGTAGAGAGACCCAGTACTTC
>TRBJ2-3|NA|TRBV9|TRBD2
CASSYGLAPHSDTQYF
TGTGCCAGCAGCTATGGACTAGCCCCACACTCAGATACGCAGTATTTT
>TRBJ2-7|NA|TRBV7-8|TRBD2
CASSWLGLAGAHRLYEQYF
TGTGCCAGCAGCTGGCTCGGACTAGCGGGTGCCCACCGCCTCTACGAGCAGTACTTC
>TRBJ2-1|NA|TRBV19|NA
CASKLGDGSYNEQFF
TGTGCCAGTAAGCTAGGGGATGGCTCCTACAATGAGCAGTTCTTC
>TRBJ2-7|few|TRBV14|NA
CASSEGQFYEQYF
TGTGCCAGCAGCGAGGGACAATTTTACGAGCAGTACTTC
>TRBJ2-7|NA|TRBV28|NA
CASRPPGRSYEQYF
TGTGCCAGCAGACCTCCGGGACGGAGCTACGAGCAGTACTTC
>TRBJ2-4|few|TRBV6-5|TRBD1
CAIGWQGEAKNIQYF
TGTGCCATCGGTTGGCAGGGGGAGGCCAAAAACATTCAGTACTTC
>TRBJ2-1|NA|TRBV4-2|NA
CASSQDALQGDEQFF
TGTGCCAGCAGCCAAGATGCGCTACAAGGAGATGAGCAGTTCTTC
>TRBJ1-2|NA|TRBV15|TRBD1
CATSRDRGTGSGYTF
TGTGCCACCAGCAGAGATCGTGGGACAGGGAGTGGCTACACCTTC
>TRBJ1-1|few|TRBV5-8|NA
CASSPDGALNTEAFF
TGTGCCAGCAGCCCCGACGGAGCCCTGAACACTGAAGCTTTCTTT
>TRBJ2-7|NA|TRBV2|TRBD2
CASSESTSGAYEQYF
TGTGCCAGCAGTGAATCCACTAGCGGGGCCTACGAGCAGTACTTC
>TRBJ2-5|NA|TRBV29-1|NA
CSVRRTQETQYF
TGCAGCGTAAGGAGAACCCAAGAGACCCAGTACTTC
>TRBJ2-7|NA|TRBV18|TRBD1
CASSPFRQGGAYEQYF
TGTGCCAGCTCACCTTTCCGACAGGGGGGGGCCTACGAGCAGTACTTC
>TRBJ2-7|few|TRBV7-3|NA
CASNPISGTPDYEQYF
TGTGCCAGCAACCCGATATCCGGGACACCTGACTACGAGCAGTACTTC
>TRBJ2-7|NA|TRBV4-1|NA
CASSQVQASSYEQYF
TGCGCCAGCAGCCAAGTACAGGCGTCGTCCTACGAGCAGTACTTC
>TRBJ2-2|NA|TRBV28|TRBD2
CASSDLAGATGELFF
TGTGCCAGCTCCGACCTAGCGGGAGCCACCGGGGAGCTGTTTTTT
>TRBJ2-1|NA|TRBV13|TRBD1
CASSLDPGQGSFIGQFF
TGTGCCAGCAGCTTAGACCCGGGACAGGGCAGTTTTATTGGGCAGTTCTTC
>TRBJ2-7|NA|TRBV15|NA
CATSRDGIGTYEQYF
TGTGCCACCAGCAGAGATGGCATCGGTACCTACGAGCAGTACTTC